A single sample is the source of the 28 T cell receptor beta chains below, sequenced in a study of response to subunit inactivated influenza vaccine. TCRdb used MiXCR to reprocess the RT-PCR reads, holding one entry per CDR3 protein. The table records about 650,000 distinct CDR3 sequences, about 15% of them present only once. The sample in question was PBMCs from blood, obtained 11 to 12 days after vaccination. These receptors were taken from a man aged 45 to 65 who received an inactivated influenza vaccine.

The table lists this clonotype with a few counts. The V gene is TRBV7-2, the J gene TRBJ2-1; no firm D call. CDR3 length: 14 residues. Germline CDR1 is SGHTA and CDR2 is FQGNSA. The V end lost 6 bases, the J end lost 9 bases, and 18 bases lay between the germline ends. CDR3 in amino acids: CASSFVGSYGEQFF. CDR3 bases: TGTGCCAGCAGTTTCGTCGGATCGTATGGTGAGCAGTTCTTC.

This clonotype was detected only a few times. V usage is TRBV25-1 and J usage is TRBJ1-1; D gene unclear. Looked up from germline, CDR1 is MGHDK and CDR2 is SYGVNS. Trimming took 1 base from V and 8 from J, leaving 11 bases between them. The CDR3 is made up of 13 amino acids. The CDR3 DNA sequence: TGTGCCAGCAGTGAATGGTCAGGTCACGAAGCTTTCTTT. Translation gives CASSEWSGHEAFF.

The chain couples TRBV11-2 to TRBJ2-2; 10 nucleotides agree with TRBD2. The CDR3 runs 17 residues. Germline V lookup: CDR1 SGHAT, CDR2 FQNNGV. V gave up 2 bases and J gave up 5 bases; unmatched junction bases: 8. CDR3 coding DNA: TGTGCCAGCAGCTTACATCCTAGCGGGGGCGGGACCGGGGAGCTGTTTTTT. It encodes CASSLHPSGGGTGELFF. Full variable domain (rest looked up from reference TRBV11-2 and TRBJ2-2): EAGVAQSPRYKIIEKRQSVAFWCNPISGHATLYWYQQILGQGPKLLIQFQNNGVVDDSQLPKDRFSAERLKGVDSTLKIQPAKLEDSAVYLCASSLHPSGGGTGELFFGEGSRLTVL.

The chain employs TRBV30 and TRBJ2-3, with D perhaps assigned TRBD1 or TRBD2 (6 bases each). V was cut by 5 bases and J by 7 bases, with 10 bases left in between. This CDR3 comprises 11 residues. The germline gives CDR1 GTSNPN, CDR2 SVGIG (reference sequence). The CDR3 bases are TGTGCCTGGCGGGGGCGGTATACGCAGTATTTT. This translates into CAWRGRYTQYF.

This clonotype was picked up many times. V gene TRBV3-1 combines with J gene TRBJ2-3; 8 bases line up with TRBD1. V was pared by 3 bases and J by 5 bases, with 4 bases of the junction left unmatched. This CDR3 comprises 14 residues. From germline, CDR1 is LGHDT and CDR2 YNNKEL (reference sequence). The CDR3 coding sequence is TGTGCCAGCAGCCAGGACAGGGCCAGAGATACGCAGTATTTT. Translated: CASSQDRARDTQYF.

This clonotype was detected a few times. This chain connects TRBV4-3 to TRBJ2-7, with 11 bases that match TRBD1. Per germline, CDR1 LGHNA and CDR2 YSLEER. The CDR3 runs to 17 residues. The ends lost 0 bases at V and 3 bases at J; junction bases unmatched: 7. The CDR3 spells CASSQDRGTGGYYEQYF. In DNA form, the CDR3 reads TGCGCCAGCAGCCAAGATCGGGGGACAGGGGGTTACTACGAGCAGTACTTC.

In this sample, this clonotype turned up many times. The chain uses TRBV5-1 and TRBJ2-7; the D gene is possibly TRBD1 (6 bases). The CDR3 consists of 14 residues. Germline values: CDR1 SGHRS, CDR2 YFSETQ. Trimming pared 0 bases from V and 6 bases from J, leaving 13 bases between. The CDR3 protein is CASSLGQKGGEQYF. Written as DNA, the CDR3 is TGCGCCAGCAGCTTGGGCCAGAAAGGGGGCGAGCAGTACTTC.

A few counts support this clonotype. This chain joins TRBV28 and TRBJ2-5; D may be TRBD2 (5 bases). V was shortened by 2 bases and J by 1 base, with 11 bases between the two germline ends. CDR1 and CDR2 (germline): MDHEN, SYDVKM. The CDR3 has 15 residues. The CDR3 here is CASSLNEGPQETQYF. DNA for the CDR3: TGTGCCAGCAGTTTAAATGAGGGTCCCCAAGAGACCCAGTACTTC.

This clonotype was counted a few times. The rearrangement uses TRBV14 and TRBJ2-7, with 9 bases matching TRBD1. V dropped 0 bases and J dropped 3; count of bases not matched to a gene: 15. There are 19 residues in the CDR3. The germline CDR1 and CDR2 sequences are SGHDN and FVKESK. The CDR3 DNA reads TGTGCCAGCAGCCAAGAAACCGCGGGACAGGGACGGATGGACTACGAGCAGTACTTC. This translates into CASSQETAGQGRMDYEQYF.

The V and J genes are TRBV3-1 and TRBJ2-4, with D possibly being TRBD2 (6 bases). The V and J ends lost 1 base and 0 bases respectively, with 19 bases between them. This CDR3 is 19 amino acids long. Looked up from germline, CDR1 is LGHDT and CDR2 is YNNKEL (reference sequence). This chain's CDR3 is CASSQGRGPPHLAKNIQYF. In DNA, the CDR3 is TGTGCCAGCAGCCAAGGGAGGGGACCTCCTCACCTAGCCAAAAACATTCAGTACTTC.

As for this clonotype: A much larger clone lies a single base off, so this may be a read error. V gene TRBV7-9 combines with J gene TRBJ2-1, with a weak D call TRBD2 (7 bases). Germline-derived CDR1 and CDR2 are SEHNR and FQNEAQ (reference sequence). This CDR3 spans 17 amino acids. The CDR3 DNA follows: TGTGGCAGCAGCTCTGGATATGGAGGGGGACTACACAATGAGCAGTTCTTC. Its protein is CGSSSGYGGGLHNEQFF.

This clonotype was counted many times. The chain has TRBV5-1 and TRBJ2-3; 8 bases fit TRBD1. The CDR3 runs 14 residues. The germline CDR1 and CDR2 sequences are SGHRS and YFSETQ. The ends lost 4 bases at V and 4 bases at J; junction bases unmatched: 5. The CDR3: CASSHGQGSDTQYF. CDR3 DNA sequence: TGCGCCAGCAGCCACGGACAGGGCTCAGATACGCAGTATTTT.

The chain uses TRBV9 and TRBJ2-2; 8 positions agree with TRBD1. Germline V gene data show CDR1 as SGDLS and CDR2 as YYNGEE. V shed 0 bases and J 6 bases; nucleotides not matched to a gene: 4. The CDR3 length is 15 residues. CDR3 region: CASSVELQGAGELFF. The CDR3 coding sequence is TGTGCCAGCAGCGTAGAGTTACAGGGGGCCGGGGAGCTGTTTTTT.

The chain uses TRBV9 and TRBJ1-2; a weak D match, TRBD1 (5 bases). The CDR3 runs 13 residues. Germline V CDR1 and CDR2: SGDLS, YYNGEE. V shed 3 bases and J shed 2 bases, with 8 bases lying between them. CDR3 region: CASSERGNYGYTF. Here the CDR3 DNA reads TGTGCCAGCAGCGAGAGGGGCAACTATGGCTACACCTTC.

CDR3 sequence: CATSDRDSEYDGYTF. The CDR3 region has the DNA TGTGCCACCAGTGACCGGGACAGTGAGTACGATGGCTACACCTTC. The rearrangement links TRBV24-1 to TRBJ1-2; 7 bases are a match to TRBD1. Germline V gives CDR1 KGHDR, CDR2 SFDVKD. The CDR3 is 15 residues long. The V gene end was trimmed by 4 bases and the J gene end by 6 bases; junction bases not matched to a gene: 10.

This clonotype was detected a few times. The chain links TRBV6-2 or TRBV6-3 to TRBJ2-3, with TRBD2 matching over 11 bases. Germline values: CDR1 MNHEY, CDR2 SVGEGT. V trimming: 2 bases; J trimming: 2 bases; junction bases outside the gene matches: 12. This CDR3 spans 19 amino acids. CDR3 nucleotide sequence: TGTGCCAGCAGTTACGTTTTACTAGCGGGGGCGCAAATCACAGATACGCAGTATTTT. It specifies CASSYVLLAGAQITDTQYF.

This clonotype was found many times. The rearrangement joins TRBV20-1 to TRBJ2-7, with D perhaps matching TRBD1 or TRBD2 (6 bases each). In germline, CDR1 is DFQATT, CDR2 SNEGSKA (reference sequence). The CDR3 length is 14 residues. Trimming pared 0 bases from V and 7 bases from J, leaving 16 bases between. CDR3 sequence (DNA): TGCAGTGCTAGAGAGACCCGGGGGCTAGCGGAGCAGTACTTC. Its protein product is CSARETRGLAEQYF.

The sample holds a few counts of this clonotype. This chain links TRBV6-1 with TRBJ1-2; 7 nucleotides line up with TRBD1. The CDR3 is 13 residues long. Germline values: CDR1 MNHNS, CDR2 SASEGT. V shed 8 bases, J shed 2 bases, and the junction held 5 bases outside the gene matches. This chain's CDR3 is CASGPGGNYGYTF. The CDR3 nucleotides read TGTGCCAGCGGCCCAGGGGGGAACTATGGCTACACCTTC.

This clonotype has ten or more counts. The chain is built from TRBV24-1 and TRBJ2-1; D unclear. This CDR3 comprises 17 residues. Germline values: CDR1 KGHDR, CDR2 SFDVKD. Trimming removed 3 bases at V and 9 bases at J, with 23 bases between. The CDR3 DNA sequence: TGTGCCACCAGTGATCTGCCCGGCACTAATATACGAGCTGAGCAGTTCTTC. Protein: CATSDLPGTNIRAEQFF.

V usage is TRBV24-1 and J usage is TRBJ2-1; D ambiguous. The CDR3 is made up of 11 amino acids. Deletions cut 8 bases from V and 4 bases from J, with 5 bases between. In germline, CDR1 is KGHDR, CDR2 SFDVKD. CDR3 sequence: CATKGYNEQFF. The DNA of the CDR3 is TGTGCCACCAAAGGGTACAATGAGCAGTTCTTC.

V usage is TRBV11-2 and J usage is TRBJ2-7; 9 nucleotides line up with TRBD2. The V and J ends lost 4 bases and 4 bases, in that order; junction bases with no gene match: 5. Germline assignment: CDR1 SGHAT and CDR2 FQNNGV. The CDR3 runs 14 residues. CDR3: CASSSVREGYEQYF. CDR3 bases: TGTGCCAGCAGCTCCGTGCGGGAGGGATACGAGCAGTACTTC.

The rearrangement links TRBV10-2 to TRBJ1-4, with TRBD1 matching over 9 bases. CDR3 length: 15 residues. Per the germline V gene, CDR1 is WSHSY and CDR2 is SAAADI. V gave up 3 bases and J gave up 8 bases; unmatched junction bases: 7. The CDR3 sequence is CASSDYRGQEEKLFF. CDR3 bases: TGCGCCAGCAGTGATTACAGGGGGCAAGAGGAAAAACTGTTTTTT.

This clonotype appeared a few times. The chain employs TRBV20-1 and TRBJ2-1, with 13 bases that match TRBD2. Germline V lookup: CDR1 DFQATT, CDR2 SNEGSKA (reference sequence). The CDR3 runs to 17 residues. With V trimmed by 5 bases and J by 2 bases, 9 bases remained unmatched. The CDR3 is CSADPRTSGSTYNEQFF. CDR3 nucleotides: TGCAGTGCTGATCCCCGGACTAGCGGGAGCACCTACAATGAGCAGTTCTTC.

This clonotype was observed at least ten times. The rearrangement joins TRBV11-2 to TRBJ2-2, with TRBD2 as a possible D gene (6 bases). Trimming left V 2 bases short and J 3 bases short, with 22 bases between. CDR3 length: 19 residues. From germline, CDR1 is SGHAT and CDR2 FQNNGV. CDR3 in DNA: TGTGCCAGCAGCTTATTACCGGGACTCAGAACGGGTCACACCGGGGAGCTGTTTTTT. Protein: CASSLLPGLRTGHTGELFF.

The chain is built from TRBV5-1 and TRBJ2-3; D is possibly TRBD1 (5 bases). The length of the CDR3 is 14 residues. V was clipped by 1 base and J by 2 bases, with 8 bases between them. The germline V gene encodes CDR1 SGHRS and CDR2 YFSETQ. The CDR3 DNA reads TGCGCCAGCAGCTTGACAGGACCCACAGATACGCAGTATTTT. Residues: CASSLTGPTDTQYF.

This clonotype was counted only a few times. This chain uses TRBV20-1 with TRBJ1-1; D uncertain. CDR1 and CDR2 from the germline V gene are DFQATT and SNEGSKA (reference sequence). The CDR3 is 14 residues long. Deletions cut 0 bases from V and 2 bases from J, with 10 bases between. In DNA form, the CDR3 reads TGCAGTGCTAGAGACATGTCCCGTAACACTGAAGCTTTCTTT. Its translation is CSARDMSRNTEAFF.

The rearrangement uses TRBV4-2 and TRBJ2-7; 7 positions agree with TRBD1. CDR3 size: 19 residues. Trimming cost V 1 base and J 3 bases; bases outside gene matches: 18. The germline V gene has CDR1 LGHNA and CDR2 YNFKEQ. Here the CDR3 reads CASSQGHTTNPGQLYEQYF. CDR3 nucleotides: TGTGCCAGCAGCCAAGGACATACGACCAACCCGGGACAGCTCTACGAGCAGTACTTC.

The chain employs TRBV6-1 and TRBJ2-1, with D maybe TRBD2 (5 bases). The germline V gene has CDR1 MNHNS and CDR2 SASEGT. Trimming stripped 9 bases from V and 3 bases from J, with 21 bases between. There are 16 residues in the CDR3. The CDR3 nucleotides are TGTGCCAGTGCCGTACGAGAAAAGGAGGTCTACAATGAGCAGTTCTTC. As protein: CASAVREKEVYNEQFF.